These T cell receptor beta chains were read from a single sample in a study of T cell repertoires in cytomegalovirus infection. No cognate antigen is known for these TCRs. Via MiXCR, TCRdb re-called the reads, giving one row per CDR3 protein. The sample holds 400,000 to 600,000 distinct CDR3 sequences, more than 40% seen once. Sequences were derived from cultured PBMCs, sampled from culture after CMV antigen stimulation. These TCRs come from a human donor in good health (CMV status not recorded). Some clones in this sample may be carry-over from other donors' samples. Both conserved end residues are part of each CDR3. A D gene is named only where the DNA matches it firmly. Size values are once, few and many counts, or a class for expanded clones, and some rows have none.

J: TRBJ1-4
D: NA
size: few
V: TRBV7-8
CDR3: CASSFSAAATNEKLFF
DNA: TGTGCCAGCAGCTTTTCGGCAGCCGCAACTAATGAAAAACTGTTTTTT

J: TRBJ2-1
D: NA
size: few
V: TRBV4-1
CDR3: CASRQALRGRGNEQFF
DNA: TGCGCCAGCAGGCAAGCCCTGAGGGGTCGGGGCAATGAGCAGTTCTTC

J: TRBJ2-3
D: NA
size: NA
V: TRBV7-2
CDR3: CASKEGAVTDTQYF
DNA: TGTGCCAGCAAGGAAGGAGCGGTCACAGATACGCAGTATTTT

J: TRBJ2-5
D: TRBD1
size: NA
V: TRBV24-1
CDR3: CATSGPGQGRETQYF
DNA: TGTGCCACCAGTGGACCGGGACAGGGTCGGGAGACCCAGTACTTC

J: TRBJ1-6
D: NA
size: NA
V: TRBV7-2
CDR3: CASAPYARGLNSPLHF
DNA: TGTGCCAGCGCCCCGTACGCTAGGGGACTTAATTCACCCCTCCACTTT

J: TRBJ2-7
D: NA
size: NA
V: TRBV27
CDR3: CASSPARGAYEQYF
DNA: TGTGCCAGCAGTCCCGCGCGGGGCGCCTACGAGCAGTACTTC

J: TRBJ2-1
D: TRBD2
size: NA
V: TRBV7-9
CDR3: CASSSVLAGEHEQFF
DNA: TGTGCCAGCAGCTCGGTTCTAGCGGGAGAACATGAGCAGTTCTTC

J: TRBJ1-1
D: NA
size: NA
V: TRBV19
CDR3: CASSIWEGRSFLAEAFF
DNA: TGTGCCAGTAGTATATGGGAGGGCAGGTCTTTTTTGGCTGAAGCTTTCTTT

J: TRBJ1-6
D: NA
size: few
V: TRBV6-1
CDR3: CANPQGVSSPLHF
DNA: TGTGCCAACCCACAGGGTGTGAGTTCACCCCTCCACTTT

J: TRBJ1-5
D: NA
size: NA
V: TRBV12-3/TRBV12-4
CDR3: CASSLVEPFNQPQHF
DNA: TGTGCCAGCAGTTTAGTCGAACCTTTTAATCAGCCCCAGCATTTT

J: TRBJ2-2
D: TRBD2
size: NA
V: TRBV4-1
CDR3: CASSQLAGANTGELFF
DNA: TGTGCCAGCAGCCAACTAGCGGGGGCGAACACCGGGGAGCTGTTTTTT

J: TRBJ1-5
D: NA
size: NA
V: TRBV6-5
CDR3: CASRERTDNQPQHF
DNA: TGTGCCAGCAGGGAGAGGACAGATAATCAGCCCCAGCATTTT

J: TRBJ1-5
D: NA
size: NA
V: TRBV7-4
CDR3: CASSLGGVDQPQHF
DNA: TGTGCCAGTAGCTTAGGGGGGGTGGACCAGCCCCAGCATTTT

J: TRBJ2-2
D: NA
size: NA
V: TRBV11-3
CDR3: CASSSLGGTGELFF
DNA: TGTGCCAGCAGCTCCCTAGGGGGCACCGGGGAGCTGTTTTTT

J: TRBJ2-7
D: NA
size: NA
V: TRBV7-8
CDR3: CASATKGKVSGAYEQYF
DNA: TGTGCCAGCGCAACTAAGGGGAAGGTATCAGGAGCCTACGAGCAGTACTTC

J: TRBJ1-3
D: TRBD1
size: many
V: TRBV7-9
CDR3: CASSSKIGQGNNKDPSGNTIYF
DNA: TGTGCCAGCAGCTCCAAGATCGGACAGGGGAACAATAAAGACCCCTCTGGAAACACCATATATTTT

J: TRBJ1-1
D: TRBD1
size: NA
V: TRBV19
CDR3: CASTHLGQSNTEAFF
DNA: TGTGCCAGTACCCACTTGGGACAGTCGAACACTGAAGCTTTCTTT

J: TRBJ2-7
D: NA
size: NA
V: TRBV7-6
CDR3: CASSATGTHYEQYF
DNA: TGTGCCAGCAGCGCGACCGGGACACATTACGAGCAGTACTTC

J: TRBJ1-6
D: NA
size: once
V: TRBV12-3/TRBV12-4
CDR3: CASSPSPYSPLHF
DNA: TGTGCCAGCAGCCCTAGCCCCTATTCACCCCTCCACTTT

J: TRBJ1-1
D: NA
size: NA
V: TRBV25-1
CDR3: CASSGILSTAAFF
DNA: TGTGCCAGCAGTGGTATCCTTTCGACAGCCGCTTTCTTT

J: TRBJ1-1
D: TRBD1
size: many
V: TRBV6-6
CDR3: CASSLTGMNTEAFF
DNA: TGTGCCAGCAGTTTGACAGGGATGAACACTGAAGCTTTCTTT

J: TRBJ2-1
D: TRBD2
size: few
V: TRBV11-3
CDR3: CASSLTGTSGGSSYNEQFF
DNA: TGTGCCAGCAGCCTAACCGGGACTAGCGGGGGAAGCTCCTACAATGAGCAGTTCTTC

J: TRBJ1-2
D: NA
size: NA
V: TRBV6-1
CDR3: CASSPRADYGYAF
DNA: TGTGCCAGCAGCCCCCGAGCGGACTATGGCTACGCCTTC

J: TRBJ2-4
D: NA
size: NA
V: TRBV19
CDR3: CASSIGKGSWAKNIQYF
DNA: TGTGCCAGTAGTATAGGAAAAGGGTCTTGGGCCAAAAACATTCAGTACTTC

J: TRBJ2-4
D: NA
size: NA
V: TRBV20-1
CDR3: CSARDSGRQLGDKNIQYF
DNA: TGCAGTGCTAGGGACTCGGGACGACAGCTCGGGGACAAAAACATTCAGTACTTC

J: TRBJ2-1
D: NA
size: few
V: TRBV11-2
CDR3: CASSALRGGYNEQFF
DNA: TGTGCCAGCAGCGCCCTAAGGGGGGGATACAATGAGCAGTTCTTC

J: TRBJ1-6
D: NA
size: NA
V: TRBV3-1
CDR3: CASSQDMGFDSPVHF
DNA: TGTGCCAGCAGCCAAGATATGGGTTTTGATTCACCCGTCCACTTT

J: TRBJ2-1
D: TRBD1
size: NA
V: TRBV5-4
CDR3: CATKGATYNEQFF
DNA: TGTGCCACGAAGGGGGCTACCTACAATGAGCAGTTCTTC

J: TRBJ1-2
D: NA
size: NA
V: TRBV4-1
CDR3: CASSETGAGANYGYTF
DNA: TGCGCCAGCAGCGAAACCGGGGCTGGAGCTAACTATGGCTACACCTTC

J: TRBJ2-2
D: NA
size: NA
V: TRBV20-1
CDR3: CSARDLRGGNTGELFF
DNA: TGCAGTGCTAGAGATCTTAGGGGGGGGAACACCGGGGAGCTGTTTTTT

J: TRBJ2-6
D: NA
size: NA
V: TRBV7-6
CDR3: CASSLAGGSLREANVLTF
DNA: TGTGCCAGCAGCTTAGCCGGGGGCTCTCTACGAGAGGCCAACGTCCTGACTTTC

J: TRBJ2-5
D: TRBD2
size: NA
V: TRBV2
CDR3: CASSDISGGGGETQYF
DNA: TGTGCCAGCAGTGATATAAGCGGGGGGGGTGGAGAGACCCAGTACTTC

J: TRBJ2-6
D: NA
size: NA
V: TRBV11-2
CDR3: CASSLFNSGSGANVLTF
DNA: TGTGCCAGCAGCTTGTTCAATTCAGGGTCTGGGGCCAACGTCCTGACTTTC

J: TRBJ1-5
D: NA
size: many
V: TRBV7-2
CDR3: CASSPAGKYSNQPQHF
DNA: TGTGCCAGCAGCCCCGCGGGGAAGTATAGCAATCAGCCCCAGCATTTT

J: TRBJ1-2
D: TRBD1
size: NA
V: TRBV7-8
CDR3: CASSLEAGGYGYTF
DNA: TGTGCCAGCAGCTTAGAGGCAGGGGGCTATGGCTACACCTTC

J: TRBJ2-7
D: NA
size: NA
V: TRBV7-4
CDR3: CASSLHGGEQYF
DNA: TGTGCCAGCAGCTTGCACGGGGGCGAGCAGTACTTC

J: TRBJ2-1
D: NA
size: NA
V: TRBV7-9
CDR3: CASSFFPSRTVETRPQAFF
DNA: TGTGCCAGCAGCTTTTTCCCCTCACGAACCGTGGAAACAAGGCCCCAAGCCTTCTTC

J: TRBJ1-1
D: NA
size: NA
V: TRBV4-2
CDR3: CASSQPGGRGEAFF
DNA: TGTGCCAGCAGCCAACCCGGAGGGAGGGGTGAAGCTTTCTTT

J: TRBJ2-7
D: NA
size: NA
V: TRBV6-6
CDR3: CASSYVPRSASYEQYF
DNA: TGTGCCAGCAGTTACGTTCCCCGTAGCGCCTCATACGAGCAGTACTTC

J: TRBJ2-5
D: NA
size: NA
V: TRBV28
CDR3: CASTQASQETQYF
DNA: TGTGCCAGCACCCAAGCTAGCCAAGAGACCCAGTACTTC

J: TRBJ2-6
D: NA
size: NA
V: TRBV12-3/TRBV12-4
CDR3: CASSSRATGANVLTF
DNA: TGTGCCAGCAGTTCTCGGGCAACCGGGGCCAACGTCCTGACTTTC

J: TRBJ2-3
D: NA
size: NA
V: TRBV7-6
CDR3: CASSFDLGPDTQYF
DNA: TGTGCCAGCAGCTTCGATCTCGGGCCAGATACGCAGTATTTT

J: TRBJ2-7
D: NA
size: NA
V: TRBV19
CDR3: CASAGRLGPYEQYF
DNA: TGTGCCAGTGCAGGACGCCTCGGCCCCTACGAGCAGTACTTC

J: TRBJ2-1
D: TRBD2
size: once
V: TRBV12-3/TRBV12-4
CDR3: CASRTSGINEQFF
DNA: TGTGCCAGCAGGACTAGCGGGATCAATGAGCAGTTCTTC

J: TRBJ1-1
D: NA
size: few
V: TRBV19
CDR3: CASSISLNTEAFF
DNA: TGTGCCAGTAGTATATCACTTAACACTGAAGCTTTCTTT

J: TRBJ1-2
D: TRBD1
size: few
V: TRBV5-5
CDR3: CASSLGTVDYGYTF
DNA: TGTGCCAGCAGCTTAGGGACAGTAGACTATGGCTACACCTTC

J: TRBJ1-5
D: NA
size: few
V: TRBV24-1
CDR3: CATGGRDAYSNQPQHF
DNA: TGTGCCACCGGGGGCAGGGACGCCTACTCAAATCAGCCCCAGCATTTT

J: TRBJ1-4
D: NA
size: NA
V: TRBV12-3/TRBV12-4
CDR3: CASSPTGATNEKLFF
DNA: TGTGCCAGCAGCCCTACAGGAGCAACTAATGAAAAACTGTTTTTT

J: TRBJ2-1
D: TRBD1
size: NA
V: TRBV12-3/TRBV12-4
CDR3: CASSPGTGVSVSNRFF
DNA: TGTGCCAGCAGTCCAGGGACAGGGGTCTCGGTATCGAATCGGTTCTTC

J: TRBJ2-7
D: NA
size: NA
V: TRBV20-1
CDR3: CSARDPEGSPYEQYF
DNA: TGCAGTGCTAGAGATCCGGAAGGGAGCCCCTACGAGCAGTACTTC

J: TRBJ2-7
D: TRBD1
size: NA
V: TRBV10-3
CDR3: CAISGGTGRHEQYF
DNA: TGTGCCATCAGTGGGGGGACAGGGCGCCACGAGCAGTACTTC

J: TRBJ1-2
D: NA
size: NA
V: TRBV7-4
CDR3: CASSLTSIVDRNGYTF
DNA: TGTGCCAGCAGCTTAACGTCAATCGTCGACAGGAATGGCTACACCTTC